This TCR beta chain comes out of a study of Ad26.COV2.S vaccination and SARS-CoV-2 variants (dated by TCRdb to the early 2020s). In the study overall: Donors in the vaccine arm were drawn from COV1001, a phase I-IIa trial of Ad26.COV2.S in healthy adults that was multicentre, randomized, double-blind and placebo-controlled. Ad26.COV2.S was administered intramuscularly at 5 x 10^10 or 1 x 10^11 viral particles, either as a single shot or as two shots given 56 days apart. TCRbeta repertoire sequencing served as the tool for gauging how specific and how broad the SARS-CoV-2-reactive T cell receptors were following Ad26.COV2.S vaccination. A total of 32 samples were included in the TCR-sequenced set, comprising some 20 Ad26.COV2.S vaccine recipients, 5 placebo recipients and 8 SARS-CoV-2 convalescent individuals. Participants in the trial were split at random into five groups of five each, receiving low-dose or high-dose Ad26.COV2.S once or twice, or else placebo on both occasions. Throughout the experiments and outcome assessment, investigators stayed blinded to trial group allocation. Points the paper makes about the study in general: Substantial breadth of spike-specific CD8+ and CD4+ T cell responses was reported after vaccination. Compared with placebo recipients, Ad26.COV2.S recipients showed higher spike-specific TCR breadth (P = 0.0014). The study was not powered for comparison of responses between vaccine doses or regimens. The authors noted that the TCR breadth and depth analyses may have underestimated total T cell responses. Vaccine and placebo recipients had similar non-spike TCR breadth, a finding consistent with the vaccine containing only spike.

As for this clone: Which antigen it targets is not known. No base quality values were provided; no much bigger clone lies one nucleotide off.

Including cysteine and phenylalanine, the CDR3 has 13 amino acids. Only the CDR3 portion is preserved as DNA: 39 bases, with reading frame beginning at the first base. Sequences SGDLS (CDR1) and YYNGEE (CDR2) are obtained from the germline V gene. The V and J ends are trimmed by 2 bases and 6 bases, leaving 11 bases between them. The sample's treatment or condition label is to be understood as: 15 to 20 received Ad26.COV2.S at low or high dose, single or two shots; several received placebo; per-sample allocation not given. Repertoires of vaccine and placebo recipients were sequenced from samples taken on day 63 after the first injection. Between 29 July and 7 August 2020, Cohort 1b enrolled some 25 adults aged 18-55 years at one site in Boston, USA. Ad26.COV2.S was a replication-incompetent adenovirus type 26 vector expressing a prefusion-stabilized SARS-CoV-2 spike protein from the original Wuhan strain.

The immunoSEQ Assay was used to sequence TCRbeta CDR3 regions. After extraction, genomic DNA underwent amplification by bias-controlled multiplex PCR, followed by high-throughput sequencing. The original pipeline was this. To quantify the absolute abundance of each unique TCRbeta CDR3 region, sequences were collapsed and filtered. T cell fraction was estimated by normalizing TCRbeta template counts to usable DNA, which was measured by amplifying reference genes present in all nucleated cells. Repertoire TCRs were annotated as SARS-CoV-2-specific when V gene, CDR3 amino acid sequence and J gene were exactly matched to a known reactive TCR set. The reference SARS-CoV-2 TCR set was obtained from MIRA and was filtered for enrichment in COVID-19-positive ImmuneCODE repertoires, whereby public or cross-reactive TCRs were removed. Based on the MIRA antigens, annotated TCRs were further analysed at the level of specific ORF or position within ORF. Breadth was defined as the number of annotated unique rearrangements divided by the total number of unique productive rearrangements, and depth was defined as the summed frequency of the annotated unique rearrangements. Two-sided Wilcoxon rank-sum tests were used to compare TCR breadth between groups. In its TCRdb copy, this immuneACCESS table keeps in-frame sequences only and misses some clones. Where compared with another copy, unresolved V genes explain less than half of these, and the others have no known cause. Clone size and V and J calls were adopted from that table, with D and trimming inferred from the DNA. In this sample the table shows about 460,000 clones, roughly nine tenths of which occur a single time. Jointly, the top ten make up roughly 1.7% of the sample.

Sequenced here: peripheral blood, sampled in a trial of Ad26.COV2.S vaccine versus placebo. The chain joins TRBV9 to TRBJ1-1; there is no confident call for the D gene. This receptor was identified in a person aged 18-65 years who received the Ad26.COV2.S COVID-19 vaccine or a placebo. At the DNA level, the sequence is TGTGCCAGCAGCGTGGGGATTGTCGCTGAAGCTTTCTTT. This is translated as CASSVGIVAEAFF.